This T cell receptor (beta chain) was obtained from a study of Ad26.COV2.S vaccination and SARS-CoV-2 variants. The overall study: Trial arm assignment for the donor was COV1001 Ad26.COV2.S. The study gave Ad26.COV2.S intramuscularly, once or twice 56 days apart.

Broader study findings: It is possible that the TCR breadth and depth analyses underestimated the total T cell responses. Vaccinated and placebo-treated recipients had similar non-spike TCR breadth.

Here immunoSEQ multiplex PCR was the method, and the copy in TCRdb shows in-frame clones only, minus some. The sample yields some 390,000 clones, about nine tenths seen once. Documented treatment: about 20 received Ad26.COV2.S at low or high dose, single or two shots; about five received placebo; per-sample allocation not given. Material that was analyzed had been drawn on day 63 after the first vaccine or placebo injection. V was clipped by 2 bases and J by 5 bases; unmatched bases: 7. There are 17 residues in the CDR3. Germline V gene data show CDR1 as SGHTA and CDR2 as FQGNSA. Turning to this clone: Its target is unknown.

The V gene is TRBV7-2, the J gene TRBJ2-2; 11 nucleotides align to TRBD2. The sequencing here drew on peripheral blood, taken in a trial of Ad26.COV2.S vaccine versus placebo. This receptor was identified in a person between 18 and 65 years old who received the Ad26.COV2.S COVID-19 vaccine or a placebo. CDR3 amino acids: CASSLSLAGGPTGELFF. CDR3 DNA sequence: TGTGCCAGCAGCTTATCGCTAGCGGGGGGACCGACCGGGGAGCTGTTTTTT. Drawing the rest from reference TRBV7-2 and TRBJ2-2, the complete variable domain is GAGVSQSPSNKVTEKGKDVELRCDPISGHTALYWYRQSLGQGLEFLIYFQGNSAPDKSGLPSDRFSAERTGGSVSTLTIQRTQQEDSAVYLCASSLSLAGGPTGELFFGEGSRLTVL.